The present T cell receptor (beta chain) was sequenced within a study of blood T cell repertoires in COVID-19. Study at large: Samples taken during acute and convalescent COVID-19 were collected in the United States, Italy and Spain.

The protocol was immunoSEQ multiplex PCR, while the TCRdb copy is restricted to in-frame clones and leaves out a portion. The sample contains 40,000 or so clones, 75% to 90% of which appear only once. The CDR3 covers 12 residues. V shed 12 bases and J shed 0 bases, with 7 bases lying between them. Germline V gives CDR1 KGHDR, CDR2 SFDVKD. The chain carries TRBV24-1 and TRBJ2-2; a possible D gene is TRBD1 (6 bases). The sequencing input was peripheral blood. The TCR originated in a man aged 55 to 70 with active COVID-19. The CDR3 loop reads CASGANTGELFF. CDR3 nucleotide sequence: TGTGCCTCAGGGGCGAACACCGGGGAGCTGTTTTTT.